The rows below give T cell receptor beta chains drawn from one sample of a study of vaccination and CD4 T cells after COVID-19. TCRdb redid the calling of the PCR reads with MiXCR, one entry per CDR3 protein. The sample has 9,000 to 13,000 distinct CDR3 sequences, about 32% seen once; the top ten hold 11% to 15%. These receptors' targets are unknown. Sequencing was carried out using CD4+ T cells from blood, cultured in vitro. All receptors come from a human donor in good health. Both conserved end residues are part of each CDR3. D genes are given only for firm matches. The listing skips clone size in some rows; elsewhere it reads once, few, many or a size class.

TGTGCCAGCAGTTTAACAGGGGTCGTCTCCTACAATGAGCAGTTCTTC CASSLTGVVSYNEQFF TRBV12-3/TRBV12-4 TRBD1 TRBJ2-1 NA
TGTGCCAGCAGCGTTTACAGGAATTCCTACGAGCAGTACTTC CASSVYRNSYEQYF TRBV7-2 NA TRBJ2-7 few
TGTGCCATCAGTGTCGGCGGGCAAGAGACCCAGTACTTC CAISVGGQETQYF TRBV10-3 NA TRBJ2-5 few
TGTGCCATCAGTGAGAGGACACCTAATAGCAATCAGCCCCAGCATTTT CAISERTPNSNQPQHF TRBV10-3 NA TRBJ1-5 NA
TGTGCCACCAGCCCGGACAGGAACTATGGCTACACCTTC CATSPDRNYGYTF TRBV15 TRBD1 TRBJ1-2 few
TGTGCCAGCAGCAAAGCGGAGCCGAGGACAGGGAAAGCAGATACGCAGTATTTT CASSKAEPRTGKADTQYF TRBV21-1 NA TRBJ2-3 medium-sized
TGTGCCAGCAGCTTAACGAGGGACATCAATCAGCCCCAGCATTTT CASSLTRDINQPQHF TRBV7-3 NA TRBJ1-5 NA
TGTGCCAGCAGGTCGACATCCTCTGAAGACACCATATATTTT CASRSTSSEDTIYF TRBV12-3/TRBV12-4 NA TRBJ1-3 NA
TGTGCCAGCAGCCAAGTTTGGACTAGCAGATCCTACGAGCAGTACTTC CASSQVWTSRSYEQYF TRBV14 TRBD2 TRBJ2-7 NA
TGTGCCAGCAGTTTCACGGGAGGGAGCTCCTACGAGCAGTACTTC CASSFTGGSSYEQYF TRBV27 TRBD2 TRBJ2-7 NA
TGCAGTGCTAGAGTGGCTAGCGGGGTTTACGAGCAGTACTTC CSARVASGVYEQYF TRBV20-1 TRBD2 TRBJ2-7 NA
TGTGCCAGCAGCCAGGGGGGCAATCAGCCCCAGCATTTT CASSQGGNQPQHF TRBV7-8 TRBD1 TRBJ1-5 NA
TGTGCCAGCAGCTTGTTAGGCGGGAGGAATGAGCAGTTCTTC CASSLLGGRNEQFF TRBV5-4 TRBD2 TRBJ2-1 few
TGTGCCAGCAGTTACTCGAAATCACCCCTCCACTTT CASSYSKSPLHF TRBV6-2/TRBV6-3 NA TRBJ1-6 NA
TGCAGCGTTGCACAGGGAAGGGAGGCTTTCTTT CSVAQGREAFF TRBV29-1 NA TRBJ1-1 NA
TGTGCCAGCAGCTTAGTGATACGGCCAGATACGCAGTATTTT CASSLVIRPDTQYF TRBV7-2 NA TRBJ2-3 NA
TGTGCCAGCAGAACTGGGGGACGGCAAACGTCCTACGAGCAGTACTTC CASRTGGRQTSYEQYF TRBV28 NA TRBJ2-7 NA
TGTGCCAGCAGCAAGGGACAGGGAGGCAATCAGCCCCAGCATTTT CASSKGQGGNQPQHF TRBV21-1 NA TRBJ1-5 few
TGTGCCAGCAGCCTTCCGGGGTCTAACTATGGCTACACCTTC CASSLPGSNYGYTF TRBV5-6 NA TRBJ1-2 NA
TGCAGTGCCCCTGAGACCCAGTACTTC CSAPETQYF TRBV20-1 NA TRBJ2-5 NA
TGTGCCAGCAGCTTAACCCACTCGTTTGGGGGAGTGACCACCGGGGAGCTGTTTTTT CASSLTHSFGGVTTGELFF TRBV7-3 NA TRBJ2-2 NA
TGCGCCAGCAGTGTACGAGGGGAGCCTAGCACAGATACGCAGTATTTT CASSVRGEPSTDTQYF TRBV10-1 NA TRBJ2-3 NA
TGTGCCAGCTCACCACCGAAGGGGGCGAACACTGAAGCTTTCTTT CASSPPKGANTEAFF TRBV18 TRBD1 TRBJ1-1 NA
TGTGCCAGCTCCCCGCAGGGTGGAGGGGGCAATCAGCCCCAGCATTTT CASSPQGGGGNQPQHF TRBV18 NA TRBJ1-5 NA
TGCGCCAGCAGCCAAGATCCCGGGAGGGCCACTCCCAAGACCCAGTACTTC CASSQDPGRATPKTQYF TRBV4-1 TRBD2 TRBJ2-5 NA
TGTGCCAGCGGTTTCACCGGGGAGCTGTTTTTT CASGFTGELFF TRBV27 NA TRBJ2-2 few
TGCAGTGCCCACGGGTTAGCGGAGGGGAATGAGCAGTTCTTC CSAHGLAEGNEQFF TRBV20-1 NA TRBJ2-1 NA
TGTGCCAGCAGCTTCCTTACCGGGAGGGCCCGGAATGAGCAGTTCTTC CASSFLTGRARNEQFF TRBV11-1 TRBD2 TRBJ2-1 NA
TGCGCCAGCAGCCTCAGGGGTACGGGCAACGAGCAGTACTTC CASSLRGTGNEQYF TRBV4-3 NA TRBJ2-7 once
TGTGCTAGCAGCCCTACTGTGCAGAATTACAATGAGCAGTTCTTC CASSPTVQNYNEQFF TRBV7-7 NA TRBJ2-1 few
TGTGCCATCAGGGGTAGCACAGATACGCAGTATTTT CAIRGSTDTQYF TRBV10-3 NA TRBJ2-3 NA
TGCGCCAGCAGCCAAGATGCCCGAGGCCCCTACGAGCAGTACTTC CASSQDARGPYEQYF TRBV4-3 NA TRBJ2-7 NA
TGTGCCAGCTCTCCCGGGGGTGACTACAATGAGCAGTTCTTC CASSPGGDYNEQFF TRBV18 NA TRBJ2-1 NA
TGTGCCAGCAGCCACCGAAGGTTAACTGAAGCTTTCTTT CASSHRRLTEAFF TRBV11-2 NA TRBJ1-1 NA
TGTGCCAGCAGTTCACCGGGACAGGGTCGAGGAGAGACCCAGTACTTC CASSSPGQGRGETQYF TRBV27 TRBD1 TRBJ2-5 NA
TGTGCCAGCAGCTTAGGGAGCAGTAGAGAGACCCAGTACTTC CASSLGSSRETQYF TRBV7-2 NA TRBJ2-5 NA
TGTGCCAGCAGTTTAGGGGGGGCAAGGGATACGCAGTATTTT CASSLGGARDTQYF TRBV6-5 NA TRBJ2-3 NA
TGTGCCAGCAGCTTAAACAGGGTTCCTGGGGCCAACGTCCTGACTTTC CASSLNRVPGANVLTF TRBV7-3 NA TRBJ2-6 NA
TGTGCCAGCAGTTATTTTGGGACTAGCGCCAATACGCAGTATTTT CASSYFGTSANTQYF TRBV6-2/TRBV6-3 TRBD2 TRBJ2-3 NA
TGTGCCAGCAGCGTAGATGTCCTCTCCTACGAGCAGTACTTC CASSVDVLSYEQYF TRBV9 NA TRBJ2-7 NA
TGTGCCAGTAGTCCCCGGGGACAGGGGTCCTACGAGCAGTACTTC CASSPRGQGSYEQYF TRBV19 TRBD1 TRBJ2-7 NA
TGTGCCAGAAGCCTCGGCGATAGCAATCAGCCCCAGCATTTT CARSLGDSNQPQHF TRBV5-3 NA TRBJ1-5 NA
TGTGCCAGCCGGCTAGCGGGGGTCTCCTACAATGAGCAGTTCTTC CASRLAGVSYNEQFF TRBV19 TRBD2 TRBJ2-1 once
TGTGCCAGCAGCTCCAGTACCGGGACCCCTCGAGGCACAGATACGCAGTATTTT CASSSSTGTPRGTDTQYF TRBV7-9 NA TRBJ2-3 NA
TGTGCCAGTAGTATAAGTCAGGGACCATACGAGCAGTACTTC CASSISQGPYEQYF TRBV19 NA TRBJ2-7 NA
TGTGCCAGCAGCTCCGGGAGGGAGGGACCGAGGTACGAGCAGTACTTC CASSSGREGPRYEQYF TRBV7-2 TRBD2 TRBJ2-7 NA
TGTGCCAGCAGTTTGGGGGGTGGCTATGGCTACACCTTC CASSLGGGYGYTF TRBV6-5 NA TRBJ1-2 NA
TGTGCCAGTCGAATGGGGCTGGGTAATCAGCCCCAGCATTTT CASRMGLGNQPQHF TRBV19 NA TRBJ1-5 NA
TGTGCCAGCTCATCGCAGGGGGATCAGCCCCAGCATTTT CASSSQGDQPQHF TRBV18 TRBD1 TRBJ1-5 few
TGTGCCACCAGCAGAGATAGGACAGGGGAGTACGAGCAGTACTTC CATSRDRTGEYEQYF TRBV15 TRBD1 TRBJ2-7 few
TGTGCCAGCAGCTTCGGGCTAGCGGGAGGTTACTACGAGCAGTACTTC CASSFGLAGGYYEQYF TRBV7-2 TRBD2 TRBJ2-7 few
TGTGCCACCGCCACAGGGGCAACTAATGAAAAACTGTTTTTT CATATGATNEKLFF TRBV19 TRBD1 TRBJ1-4 NA
TGTGCCAGCAGCTTCGGGGAGGTTAACACTGAAGCTTTCTTT CASSFGEVNTEAFF TRBV11-1 NA TRBJ1-1 NA
TGTGCCAGCACCTCATGGGGAGGGCGCATCTCTGGGGCCAACGTCCTGACTTTC CASTSWGGRISGANVLTF TRBV7-8 TRBD2 TRBJ2-6 few
TGTGCCAGCAAGATCCAAGGGGGCACCGGGGAGCTGTTTTTT CASKIQGGTGELFF TRBV27 NA TRBJ2-2 few
TGCAGTGCTAGAGATACTAGCGGGAGGGGGGGTCCCACAGATACGCAGTATTTT CSARDTSGRGGPTDTQYF TRBV20-1 TRBD2 TRBJ2-3 few
TGTGCCTCCTTCTCGGGGTATGAGCAGTTCTTC CASFSGYEQFF TRBV6-1 NA TRBJ2-1 few
TGTGCCAGCAGCTTAGGGGGGGGGACTAGCGGGTATCCCTACGAGCAGTACTTC CASSLGGGTSGYPYEQYF TRBV7-6 TRBD2 TRBJ2-7 NA
TGTGCCAGCAGCAGGACAGCAGAGACCCAGTACTTC CASSRTAETQYF TRBV7-2 NA TRBJ2-5 NA